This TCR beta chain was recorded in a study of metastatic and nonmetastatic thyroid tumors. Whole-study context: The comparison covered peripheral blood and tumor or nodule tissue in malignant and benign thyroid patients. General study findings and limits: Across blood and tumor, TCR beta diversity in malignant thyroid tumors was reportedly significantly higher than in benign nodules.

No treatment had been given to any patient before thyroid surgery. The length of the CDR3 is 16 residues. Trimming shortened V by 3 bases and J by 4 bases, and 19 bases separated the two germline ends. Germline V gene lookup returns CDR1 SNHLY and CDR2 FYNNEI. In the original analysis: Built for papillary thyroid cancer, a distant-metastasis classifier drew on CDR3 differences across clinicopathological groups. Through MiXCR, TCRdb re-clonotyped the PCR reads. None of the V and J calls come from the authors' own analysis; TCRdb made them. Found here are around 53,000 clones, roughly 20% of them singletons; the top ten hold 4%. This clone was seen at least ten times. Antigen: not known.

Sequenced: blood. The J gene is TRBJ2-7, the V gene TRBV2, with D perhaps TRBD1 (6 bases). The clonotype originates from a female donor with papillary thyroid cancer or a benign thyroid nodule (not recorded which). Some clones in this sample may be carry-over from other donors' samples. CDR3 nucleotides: TGTGCCAGCAGTGAGGGGTTGGGGACACTGAAGTACGAGCAGTACTTC. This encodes CASSEGLGTLKYEQYF.